These 24 T cell receptor beta chains share one sample of origin, sequenced in a study of control samples from healthy donors and cancer patients. The table came from immunoSEQ multiplex PCR; TCRdb's copy has only in-frame clones and leaves some out. The sample includes 63,000 or so clones, roughly 84% of them seen just once. The specimen was blood. The origin of the receptors is a man aged 50 to 60 in good health.

The chain has TRBV6-5 and TRBJ1-1; no reliable D call. The CDR3 is 13 amino acids. Trimming shortened V by 5 bases and J by 1 base, and 8 bases separated the two germline ends. CDR1 is MNHEY and CDR2 is SVGAGI in the germline V gene. The CDR3 sequence is CASSMKGNTEAFF. The CDR3 DNA follows: TGTGCCAGCAGTATGAAGGGGAACACTGAAGCTTTCTTT.

In this sample, this clone turned up a few times. CDR3 in DNA: TGTGCCTGGAGTGCAGGGCGCGATCAGCCCCAGCATTTT. Amino acid sequence: CAWSAGRDQPQHF. This chain uses TRBV30 with TRBJ1-5; possible D gene TRBD1, 5 bases. The CDR3 totals 13 residues. V was cut by 1 base and J by 5 bases, with 9 bases left in between. Germline V gives CDR1 GTSNPN, CDR2 SVGIG (reference sequence).

The rearrangement uses TRBV9 and TRBJ2-1; 10 nucleotides align to TRBD2. Germline-derived CDR1 and CDR2 are SGDLS and YYNGEE. The V segment lost 5 bases and the J segment 2 bases; nucleotides outside the gene matches: 10. There are 17 residues in the CDR3. The CDR3 nucleotides read TGTGCCAGCAGTCGTGGTAGCGGGAGGAGCGCCTACAATGAGCAGTTCTTC. Translating it yields CASSRGSGRSAYNEQFF.

This sequence joins TRBV18 and TRBJ2-3; TRBD1 aligns across 7 bases. Germline-derived CDR1 and CDR2 are KGHSH and LQKENI. The CDR3 is made up of 16 amino acids. Unmatched junction bases numbered 8, after V lost 5 bases and J lost 0 bases. In nucleotides, the CDR3 is TGTGCCAGCTCAGCAACGGACAGGAGTAGCACAGATACGCAGTATTTT. It yields the protein CASSATDRSSTDTQYF. Full variable domain (remainder filled in from reference TRBV18 and TRBJ2-3): NAGVMQNPRHLVRRRGQEARLRCSPMKGHSHVYWYRQLPEEGLKFMVYLQKENIIDESGMPKERFSAEFPKEGPSILRIQQVVRGDSAAYFCASSATDRSSTDTQYFGPGTRLTVL.

The CDR3 coding sequence is TGTGCCAGCTCCAGAGGACTGCACTACGAGCAGTACTTC. Residues: CASSRGLHYEQYF. This rearrangement joins TRBV6-4 to TRBJ2-7, with a possible D match to TRBD2 (5 bases). Germline V CDR1 and CDR2: MRHNA, SNTAGT. The CDR3 covers 13 residues. Deletions cut 8 bases from V and 3 bases from J, with 14 bases between.

This sequence joins TRBV18 and TRBJ1-2; D remains unclear. CDR1 is KGHSH and CDR2 is LQKENI in the germline V gene. The CDR3 runs to 17 residues. With 3 bases removed from V and 6 bases from J, the gap between germline ends came to 23 bases. DNA of the CDR3: TGTGCCAGCTCACCCCAGGAGGGAGCGATCTCAATCAATGGCTACACCTTC. This codes for CASSPQEGAISINGYTF.

The chain is built from TRBV7-9 and TRBJ1-1; D remains ambiguous. Per germline, CDR1 SEHNR and CDR2 FQNEAQ (reference sequence). CDR3 length equals 12 residues. The V end was cut by 8 bases, the J end by 2 bases, with 9 bases between. Here the CDR3 DNA reads TGTGCCAGCTTGGACGGTAACACTGAAGCTTTCTTT. Translating it yields CASLDGNTEAFF. Together with reference TRBV7-9 and TRBJ1-1, the CDR3 gives the full variable domain: DTGVSQNPRHKITKRGQNVTFRCDPISEHNRLYWYRQTLGQGPEFLTYFQNEAQLEKSRLLSDRFSAERPKGSFSTLEIQRTEQGDSAMYLCASLDGNTEAFFGQGTRLTVV.

This clone has just one count. The CDR3 DNA is TGTGCCAGCTCGAGACTCGACAGTCTGAACACTGAAGCTTTCTTT. Amino acid sequence: CASSRLDSLNTEAFF. V usage is TRBV18 and J usage is TRBJ1-1; possible D gene TRBD1, 5 bases. The CDR3 is made up of 15 amino acids. V was pared by 6 bases and J by 0 bases, with 14 bases between. Germline assignment: CDR1 KGHSH and CDR2 LQKENI.

This sequence joins TRBV19 and TRBJ1-4, with D unresolved. V shed 5 bases and J shed 6 bases, with 10 bases lying between them. CDR1 LNHDA and CDR2 SQIVND come from the germline V gene (reference sequence). This CDR3 is built from 13 residues. The CDR3 reads CASSPTVYEKLFF. The CDR3 DNA sequence: TGTGCCAGTAGTCCCACTGTTTATGAAAAACTGTTTTTT.

The rearrangement joins TRBV6-5 to TRBJ2-7; 11 bases agree with TRBD2. The germline gives CDR1 MNHEY, CDR2 SVGAGI. J gave up 3 bases and V 2 bases, and 3 bases lay outside the gene matches. The CDR3 is 15 residues long. The CDR3 loop reads CASSYRLAGNYEQYF. CDR3 DNA sequence: TGTGCCAGCAGTTACCGACTAGCGGGAAACTACGAGCAGTACTTC.

The chain combines TRBV2 with TRBJ1-5; TRBD1 might be the D (5 bases). CDR1 SNHLY and CDR2 FYNNEI come from the germline V gene. The CDR3 spans 15 residues. Trimming cost V 3 bases and J 2 bases, with 11 bases left between them. For the CDR3, the DNA is TGTGCCAGCAGTGATCGGGGGTTAGGCAATCAGCCCCAGCATTTT. It encodes CASSDRGLGNQPQHF.

The rearrangement joins TRBV7-6 to TRBJ2-7, with TRBD1 identical over 9 bases. Per the germline V gene, CDR1 is SGHVS and CDR2 is FNYEAQ. The J segment lost 2 bases and the V segment lost 5 bases, leaving 4 bases of the junction unmatched. The CDR3 contains 14 residues. The CDR3 DNA sequence: TGTGCCAGCAGCGAAACAGGGGGCGCCTACGAGCAGTACTTC. Translated, it gives CASSETGGAYEQYF.

This clone was counted ten times or more. Other DNA sequences in this sample translate to the same CDR3. This chain connects TRBV25-1 to TRBJ2-7; TRBD1 matches 8 bases. The germline V gene has CDR1 MGHDK and CDR2 SYGVNS. The J segment lost 4 bases and the V segment lost 5 bases, leaving 1 base of the junction unmatched. The CDR3 consists of 12 residues. This chain's CDR3 is CASSRQGYEQYF. DNA of the CDR3: TGTGCCAGCAGTCGACAGGGGTACGAGCAGTACTTC.

V is TRBV18 and J is TRBJ2-3; 7 nucleotides agree with TRBD2. The trim removed 2 bases at V and 2 bases at J, leaving 4 bases unmatched. Per the germline V gene, CDR1 is KGHSH and CDR2 is LQKENI. The CDR3 runs 15 residues. The DNA for the CDR3 is TGTGCCAGCTCACCAAGGCGGGGGAACACAGATACGCAGTATTTT. Its protein product is CASSPRRGNTDTQYF. Filled out from reference TRBV18 and TRBJ2-3, the complete variable domain reads NAGVMQNPRHLVRRRGQEARLRCSPMKGHSHVYWYRQLPEEGLKFMVYLQKENIIDESGMPKERFSAEFPKEGPSILRIQQVVRGDSAAYFCASSPRRGNTDTQYFGPGTRLTVL.

This sequence joins TRBV7-2 and TRBJ2-3; 8 nucleotides agree with TRBD2. V shed 0 bases and J 0 bases; nucleotides not matched to a gene: 5. In germline, CDR1 is SGHTA, CDR2 FQGNSA. This CDR3 contains 17 residues. CDR3 DNA: TGTGCCAGCAGCTTAGCGACCGGGAGGGGGAGCACAGATACGCAGTATTTT. Translation gives CASSLATGRGSTDTQYF.

Concerning this clone: This sample also contains other DNA sequences that code for the same CDR3. The chain has TRBV9 and TRBJ1-1; D ambiguous. The CDR3 is 13 amino acids. Germline CDR1 SGDLS, CDR2 YYNGEE. Trimming stripped 0 bases from V and 4 bases from J, with 7 bases between. CDR3 sequence (DNA): TGTGCCAGCAGCGTAGTTGGTAGCACTGAAGCTTTCTTT. Residues: CASSVVGSTEAFF.

J is TRBJ1-1 and V is TRBV30; TRBD1 matches 9 bases. Germline CDR1 is GTSNPN and CDR2 is SVGIG (reference sequence). Trimming took 0 bases from V and 0 from J; bases not matched to a gene: 8. There are 17 residues in the CDR3. The CDR3 region has the DNA TGTGCCTGGAGTGTCCGGCGGACAGGGGCAATGAACACTGAAGCTTTCTTT. Translated: CAWSVRRTGAMNTEAFF.

This sequence joins TRBV14 and TRBJ1-2, with a tentative D call TRBD1 (5 bases). V lost 1 base to trimming and J lost 4 bases, with 13 bases between them. This CDR3 is built from 15 residues. The germline V gene has CDR1 SGHDN and CDR2 FVKESK. CDR3: CASSQGTWVGYGYTF. Written as DNA, the CDR3 is TGTGCCAGCAGCCAAGGGACATGGGTCGGCTATGGCTACACCTTC.

The rearrangement joins TRBV7-9 to TRBJ1-1; no clear D gene. The V gene lost 0 bases and the J gene lost 1 base, with 6 bases spanning the gap. The CDR3 consists of 14 residues. Germline assignment: CDR1 SEHNR and CDR2 FQNEAQ (reference sequence). The chain's CDR3 is CASSLAGSNTEAFF. The CDR3 nucleotides read TGTGCCAGCAGCTTAGCCGGCTCGAACACTGAAGCTTTCTTT.

Only a few counts were recorded for this clone. This chain's CDR3 is CASSQPPGRGVEQYF. In DNA, the CDR3 is TGTGCCAGCAGCCAGCCTCCGGGGAGGGGAGTAGAGCAGTACTTC. This chain connects TRBV7-9 to TRBJ2-7; 7 nucleotides line up with TRBD2. V dropped 5 bases and J dropped 7; count of bases not matched to a gene: 14. Germline V gene lookup returns CDR1 SEHNR and CDR2 FQNEAQ (reference sequence). This CDR3 region has 15 residues.

The DNA for the CDR3 is TGTGCCAGCAGCTTCGGGGCCAATATAAATACTGAAGCTTTCTTT. Translating gives CASSFGANINTEAFF. The genes are TRBV5-5 and TRBJ1-1, with a possible D match to TRBD1 (5 bases). Germline assignment: CDR1 SGHKS and CDR2 YYEKEE (reference sequence). CDR3 length: 15 amino acids. V was pared by 2 bases and J by 5 bases, with 16 bases between.

This chain joins TRBV5-1 and TRBJ2-1; D gene unclear. V was cut by 4 bases and J by 0 bases, with 11 bases left in between. The CDR3 extends over 15 amino acids. Per germline, CDR1 SGHRS and CDR2 YFSETQ. CDR3 nucleotides: TGCGCCAGCAGCCCCACAAAGAGCTCCTACAATGAGCAGTTCTTC. It is translated as CASSPTKSSYNEQFF.

The chain joins TRBV27 to TRBJ1-1; D might be TRBD1 (5 bases). CDR3 length equals 14 residues. Trimming removed 4 bases from V and 2 bases from J, with 11 bases in between. In germline, CDR1 is MNHEY, CDR2 SMNVEV (reference sequence). This CDR3 reads CASSYRGANTEAFF. In DNA, the CDR3 is TGTGCCAGCAGTTATCGAGGGGCCAACACTGAAGCTTTCTTT.

The CDR3 sequence is CASSERLGRAGNTIYF. In DNA, the CDR3 is TGTGCCAGCAGTGAAAGGCTAGGCAGGGCTGGAAACACCATATATTTT. The J gene is TRBJ1-3, the V gene TRBV6-1; tentatively, D is TRBD1 (5 bases). The CDR3 runs 16 residues. V was shortened by 2 bases and J by 2 bases, with 13 bases between the two germline ends. CDR1 is MNHNS, CDR2 SASEGT, per germline.